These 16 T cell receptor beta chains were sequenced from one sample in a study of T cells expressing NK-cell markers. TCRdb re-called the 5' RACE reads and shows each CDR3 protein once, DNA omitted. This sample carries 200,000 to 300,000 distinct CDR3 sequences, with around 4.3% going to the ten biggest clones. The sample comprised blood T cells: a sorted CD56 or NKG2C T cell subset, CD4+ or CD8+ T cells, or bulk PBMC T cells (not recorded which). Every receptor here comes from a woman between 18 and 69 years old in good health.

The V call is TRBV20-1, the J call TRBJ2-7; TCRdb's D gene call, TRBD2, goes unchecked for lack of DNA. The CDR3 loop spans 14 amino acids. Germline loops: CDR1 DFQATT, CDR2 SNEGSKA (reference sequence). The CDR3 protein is CSAPLAGNSYEQYF.

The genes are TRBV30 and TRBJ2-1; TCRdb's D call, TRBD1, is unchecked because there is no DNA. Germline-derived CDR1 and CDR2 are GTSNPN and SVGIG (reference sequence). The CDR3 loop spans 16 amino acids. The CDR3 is CAWSVRDRGNFNEQFF.

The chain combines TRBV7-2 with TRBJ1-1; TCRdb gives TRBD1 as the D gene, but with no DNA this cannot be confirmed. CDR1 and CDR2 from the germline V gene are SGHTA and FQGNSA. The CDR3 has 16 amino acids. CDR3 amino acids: CASSRRQGTRNTEAFF.

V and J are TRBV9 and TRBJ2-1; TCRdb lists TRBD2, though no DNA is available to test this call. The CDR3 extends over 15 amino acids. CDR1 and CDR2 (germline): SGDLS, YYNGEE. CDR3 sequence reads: CASSVEGAPYNEQFF.

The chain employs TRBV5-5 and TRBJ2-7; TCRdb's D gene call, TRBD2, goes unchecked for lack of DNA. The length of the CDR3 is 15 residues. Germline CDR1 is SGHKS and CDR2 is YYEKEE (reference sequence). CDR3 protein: CASSVMPSGSNEQYF.

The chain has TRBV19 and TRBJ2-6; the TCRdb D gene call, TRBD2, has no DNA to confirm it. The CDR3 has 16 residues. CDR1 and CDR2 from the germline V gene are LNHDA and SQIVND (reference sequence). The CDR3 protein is CASSMSGNPGANVLTF.

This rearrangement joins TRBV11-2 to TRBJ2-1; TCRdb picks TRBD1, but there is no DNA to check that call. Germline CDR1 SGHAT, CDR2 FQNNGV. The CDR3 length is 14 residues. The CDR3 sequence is CASSFAGGYNEQFF.

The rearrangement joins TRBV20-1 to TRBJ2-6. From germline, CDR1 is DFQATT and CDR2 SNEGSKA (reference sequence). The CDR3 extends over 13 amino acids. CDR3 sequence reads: CSATDGGANVLTF.

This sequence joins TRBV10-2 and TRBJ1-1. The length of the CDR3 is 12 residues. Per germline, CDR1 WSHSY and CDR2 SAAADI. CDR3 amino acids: CASSDSQREAFF.

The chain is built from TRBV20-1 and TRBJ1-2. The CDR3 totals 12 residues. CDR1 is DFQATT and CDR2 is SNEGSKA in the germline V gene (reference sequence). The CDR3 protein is CSASHSRGGYTF.

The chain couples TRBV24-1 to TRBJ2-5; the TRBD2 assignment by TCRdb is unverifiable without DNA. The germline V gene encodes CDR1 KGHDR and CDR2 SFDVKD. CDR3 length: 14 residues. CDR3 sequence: CATSPAGNAETQYF.

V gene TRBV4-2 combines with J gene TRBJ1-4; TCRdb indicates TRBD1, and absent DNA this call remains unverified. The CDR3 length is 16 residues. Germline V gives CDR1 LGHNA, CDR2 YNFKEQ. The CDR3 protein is CASSHPTGTGDEKLFF.

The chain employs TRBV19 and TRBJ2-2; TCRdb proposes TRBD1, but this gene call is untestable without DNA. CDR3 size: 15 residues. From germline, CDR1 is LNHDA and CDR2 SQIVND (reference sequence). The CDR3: CASSMGTTYTGELFF.

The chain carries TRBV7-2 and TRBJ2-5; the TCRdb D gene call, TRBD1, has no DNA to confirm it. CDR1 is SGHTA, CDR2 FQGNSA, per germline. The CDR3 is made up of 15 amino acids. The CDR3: CASRDNRGSGQTQYF.

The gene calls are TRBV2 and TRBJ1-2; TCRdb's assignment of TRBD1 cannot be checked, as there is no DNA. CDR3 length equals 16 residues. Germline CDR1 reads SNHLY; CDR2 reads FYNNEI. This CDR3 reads CASSVSGKPINYGYTF.

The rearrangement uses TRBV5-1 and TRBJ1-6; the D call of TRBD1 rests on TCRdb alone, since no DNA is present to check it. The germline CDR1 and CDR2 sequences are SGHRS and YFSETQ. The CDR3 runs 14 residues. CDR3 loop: CASSPTGDDSPLHF.